The table lists the clone carrying this TCR beta chain with a count of one. The sample comes from a study of blood T cell repertoires in COVID-19. Looked up from germline, CDR1 is LGHNA and CDR2 is YNFKEQ. With 4 bases removed from V and 0 bases from J, the gap between germline ends came to 12 bases. This CDR3 has 15 residues. The protocol was immunoSEQ multiplex PCR, while the TCRdb copy is restricted to in-frame clones and leaves out a portion. This sample carries about 180,000 clones, around 80% of them seen once, and the ten largest clones take roughly 10%. This clonotype originated in a woman of 80 years or more with COVID-19, enrolled during active disease. J is TRBJ1-1 and V is TRBV4-2; tentative D call: TRBD1 (6 bases). Material for sequencing was peripheral blood. Here the CDR3 reads CASSPEQGMNTEAFF. CDR3 nucleotide sequence: TGTGCCAGCAGCCCAGAACAGGGAATGAACACTGAAGCTTTCTTT.